This entry features one T cell receptor beta chain sequence. As yet, its antigen is unknown. The data stem from a study of T cell responses to AZD1222 COVID-19 vaccine. Germline CDR1 LGHNA, CDR2 YNFKEQ. The CDR3 sequence is 17 residues long. V lost 1 base and J lost 10; bases outside the gene matches: 14. TCRdb keeps only in-frame clones here, not all; method: immunoSEQ multiplex PCR. The sample records roughly 200,000 clones, roughly 92% being singletons. Study-wide points: Donors in the cohort were predominantly white British and more often female, and clonal diversity was possibly underestimated. Across the whole spike, CD4 TCRs peaked at regions 160-218 and 743-854.

This chain uses TRBV4-2 with TRBJ2-1; TRBD2 matches 9 bases. The receptor was derived from an adult who received the AZD1222 COVID-19 vaccine. Sequences were derived from peripheral blood, sampled 28 days after the second AZD1222 dose. CDR3 DNA: TGTGCCAGCAGCCAAGTCGGATCTAGCGGGGTAGCTCGGGAGCAGTTCTTC. Translating gives CASSQVGSSGVAREQFF.